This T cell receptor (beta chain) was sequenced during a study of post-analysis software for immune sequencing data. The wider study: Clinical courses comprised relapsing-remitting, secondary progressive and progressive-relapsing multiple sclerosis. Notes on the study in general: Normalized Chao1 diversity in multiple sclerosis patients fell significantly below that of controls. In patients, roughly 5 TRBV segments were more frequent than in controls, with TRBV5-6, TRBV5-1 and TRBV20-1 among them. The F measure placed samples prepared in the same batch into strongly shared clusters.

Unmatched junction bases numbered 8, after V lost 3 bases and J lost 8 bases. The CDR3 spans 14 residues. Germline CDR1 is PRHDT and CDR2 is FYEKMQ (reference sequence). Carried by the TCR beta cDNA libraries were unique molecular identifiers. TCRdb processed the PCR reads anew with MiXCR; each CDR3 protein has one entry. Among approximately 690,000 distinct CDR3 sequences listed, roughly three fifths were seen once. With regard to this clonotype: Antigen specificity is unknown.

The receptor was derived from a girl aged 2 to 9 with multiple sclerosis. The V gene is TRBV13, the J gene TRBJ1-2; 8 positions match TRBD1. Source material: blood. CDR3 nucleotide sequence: TGTGCCAGCAGCTTCGACCGACAGGGGCTGGGCTACACCTTC. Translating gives CASSFDRQGLGYTF.